The 27 T cell receptor beta chains presented below share a single source sample, sequenced in a study of CD8 T cells in Susac syndrome. It was with random hexamers that 0.5 to 1 ug RNA was reverse transcribed. TCRdb fed the immunoSEQ multiplex PCR reads into MiXCR, producing one record per CDR3 protein. The repertoire consists of 95,000 to 150,000 distinct CDR3 sequences, with 85% to 95% occurring once and the leading ten covering more than 0.095%. The sample consisted of CD4+ T cells from PBMCs. These receptors originate from a human donor in good health.

The CDR3 DNA reads TGTGCCAGCAGCTTGGGGACAGGGGGCGTGCAGCCCCAGCATTTT. It specifies CASSLGTGGVQPQHF. The chain is built from TRBV5-6 and TRBJ1-5; 11 nucleotides match TRBD1. J was trimmed by 7 bases and V by 0 bases; bases with no gene match: 3. This CDR3 has 15 residues. Germline values: CDR1 SGHDT, CDR2 YYEEEE. Full variable domain (outside the CDR3, taken from reference TRBV5-6 and TRBJ1-5): DAGVTQSPTHLIKTRGQQVTLRCSPKSGHDTVSWYQQALGQGPQFIFQYYEEEERQRGNFPDRFSGHQFPNYSSELNVNALLLGDSALYLCASSLGTGGVQPQHFGDGTRLSIL.

Remarks on this clonotype: Mismatch with germline at one junction end may stem from a read error. The rearrangement links TRBV9 to TRBJ2-7; D possibly corresponds to TRBD2 (5 bases). The CDR3 covers 15 residues. Looked up from germline, CDR1 is SGDLS and CDR2 is YYNGEE. CDR3 amino acids: CASSPGGPKTYGQYF. As DNA, the CDR3 is TGTGCCAGCAGCCCCGGAGGACCTAAAACCTACGGGCAGTACTTC. The complete variable domain, with remaining parts taken from reference TRBV9 and TRBJ2-7, reads DSGVTQTPKHLITATGQRVTLRCSPRSGDLSVYWYQQSLDQGLQFLIQYYNGEERAKGNILERFSAQQFPDLHSELNLSSLELGDSALYFCASSPGGPKTYGQYFGPGTRLTVT.

The CDR3 here is CASSLGGSGSYEQYF. As DNA, the CDR3 is TGTGCCAGCAGTTTAGGTGGGTCTGGCTCCTACGAGCAGTACTTC. The genes are TRBV28 and TRBJ2-7; D is uncertain. The germline V gene has CDR1 MDHEN and CDR2 SYDVKM. V gave up 2 bases and J gave up 0 bases, with 11 bases separating them. The CDR3 is 15 amino acids.

V and J are TRBV3-1 and TRBJ2-1, with no clear D. Germline V CDR1 and CDR2: LGHDT, YNNKEL (reference sequence). This CDR3 has 15 residues. The V and J ends lost 0 bases and 0 bases respectively, with 6 bases between them. This CDR3 is CASSQELSSYNEQFF. CDR3 DNA: TGTGCCAGCAGCCAAGAGCTTAGCTCCTACAATGAGCAGTTCTTC.

The chain recombines TRBV7-8 with TRBJ1-2; D gene ambiguous. The CDR3 spans 14 residues. V lost 5 bases, J lost 4 bases, and 14 bases lay in between. Per germline, CDR1 SGHVS and CDR2 FQNEAQ. The CDR3 spells CASSPTVSAYGYTF. DNA for the CDR3: TGTGCCAGCAGCCCGACCGTTTCGGCCTATGGCTACACCTTC.

The gene calls are TRBV19 and TRBJ2-2; D perhaps matches TRBD2 (5 bases). V gave up 7 bases and J gave up 4 bases, with 16 bases separating them. The CDR3 consists of 15 residues. Germline V gives CDR1 LNHDA, CDR2 SQIVND (reference sequence). Here the CDR3 reads CASTPGVGGTGELFF. The CDR3 coding sequence is TGTGCCAGTACCCCCGGGGTAGGCGGCACCGGGGAGCTGTTTTTT.

The CDR3 region is CASSQRITGQGRETQYF. The CDR3 bases are TGTGCCAGCAGCCAGCGAATTACGGGACAGGGGAGGGAGACCCAGTACTTC. This chain links TRBV7-9 with TRBJ2-5; 10 bases map to TRBD1. The CDR3 extends over 17 amino acids. Germline assignment: CDR1 SEHNR and CDR2 FQNEAQ (reference sequence). V was pared by 5 bases and J by 5 bases, with 14 bases of the junction left unmatched.

J is TRBJ1-4 and V is TRBV4-2; 7 nucleotides match TRBD1. There are 15 residues in the CDR3. V lost 0 bases, J lost 7 bases, and 5 bases stayed unmatched. Germline V gene data show CDR1 as LGHNA and CDR2 as YNFKEQ. CDR3 region: CASSQDRRGLEKLFF. Here the CDR3 DNA reads TGTGCCAGCAGCCAAGATAGAAGGGGGCTTGAAAAACTGTTTTTT.

J is TRBJ2-1 and V is TRBV7-2; a weak D match, TRBD2 (6 bases). The CDR3 sequence is 14 residues long. Germline CDR1 is SGHTA and CDR2 is FQGNSA. V was pared by 5 bases and J by 5 bases, with 13 bases between. The CDR3 loop is CASSTGVRNNEQFF. The CDR3 nucleotides read TGTGCCAGCAGCACGGGGGTAAGGAACAATGAGCAGTTCTTC.

The CDR3 DNA reads as TGTGCCTGGTTGAGGGGGAGAGGGACTGAAGCTTTCTTT. Protein sequence: CAWLRGRGTEAFF. The chain uses TRBV30 and TRBJ1-1, with D maybe TRBD1 (6 bases). Trimming pared 5 bases from V and 5 bases from J, leaving 15 bases between. Germline-derived CDR1 and CDR2 are GTSNPN and SVGIG (reference sequence). The CDR3 totals 13 residues. Full variable domain (missing parts from reference TRBV30 and TRBJ1-1): SQTIHQWPATLVQPVGSPLSLECTVEGTSNPNLYWYRQAAGRGLQLLFYSVGIGQISSEVPQNLSASRPQDRQFILSSKKLLLSDSGFYLCAWLRGRGTEAFFGQGTRLTVV.

The rearrangement joins TRBV6-5 to TRBJ1-3; possibly TRBD1 for D (6 bases). The CDR3 has 16 residues. With 2 bases removed from V and 3 bases from J, the gap between germline ends came to 14 bases. Germline V gene lookup returns CDR1 MNHEY and CDR2 SVGAGI. The CDR3 region is CASSYGGSGFGNTIYF. The CDR3 DNA follows: TGTGCCAGCAGTTACGGGGGCAGCGGTTTTGGAAACACCATATATTTT.

This chain joins TRBV7-2 and TRBJ2-1; D is uncertain. Trimming removed 1 base from V and 5 bases from J, with 9 bases in between. Germline V gene lookup returns CDR1 SGHTA and CDR2 FQGNSA. This CDR3 comprises 14 residues. The CDR3 reads CASSLDGNNNEQFF. In DNA form, the CDR3 reads TGTGCCAGCAGCTTAGATGGGAACAACAATGAGCAGTTCTTC.

The chain combines TRBV24-1 with TRBJ2-2, with 8 bases matching TRBD2. The length of the CDR3 is 17 residues. Trimming at V came to 2 bases and at J to 4 bases, leaving 8 bases not matched to a gene. Germline V gene data show CDR1 as KGHDR and CDR2 as SFDVKD. The CDR3 spells CATSDSRGGVGTGELFF. The CDR3 nucleotides are TGTGCCACCAGTGATTCCCGGGGGGGAGTAGGCACCGGGGAGCTGTTTTTT.

This rearrangement joins TRBV7-2 to TRBJ2-7, with 8 nucleotides matching TRBD2. Trimming cost V 5 bases and J 1 base; bases outside gene matches: 7. The CDR3 totals 15 residues. Per the germline V gene, CDR1 is SGHTA and CDR2 is FQGNSA. CDR3: CASSQSGGSSYEQYF. The DNA for the CDR3 is TGTGCCAGCAGCCAGAGCGGGGGCAGTTCCTACGAGCAGTACTTC.

The chain combines TRBV9 with TRBJ2-5, with D possibly matching TRBD2 (5 bases). Trimming took 2 bases from V and 3 from J, leaving 8 bases between them. Per the germline V gene, CDR1 is SGDLS and CDR2 is YYNGEE. There are 13 residues in the CDR3. CDR3 amino acids: CASSVRVEETQYF. CDR3 bases: TGTGCCAGCAGCGTGAGGGTAGAAGAGACCCAGTACTTC.

V is TRBV20-1 and J is TRBJ1-1; D gene ambiguous. The CDR3 extends over 13 amino acids. In germline, CDR1 is DFQATT, CDR2 SNEGSKA (reference sequence). The V gene lost 3 bases and the J gene lost 0 bases, with 8 bases spanning the gap. The CDR3 DNA reads as TGCAGTGCTAGTTTCCAGCTGAACACTGAAGCTTTCTTT. Residues: CSASFQLNTEAFF.

CDR3 loop: CASSRLGETQYF. CDR3 DNA: TGTGCCAGCAGCCGTCTCGGAGAGACCCAGTACTTC. The genes are TRBV3-1 and TRBJ2-5; no firm D call. Germline V gene sequence: CDR1 LGHDT, CDR2 YNNKEL (reference sequence). The CDR3 runs to 12 residues. Trimming removed 4 bases from V and 4 bases from J, with 7 bases in between.

This chain links TRBV28 with TRBJ1-2, with a tentative D call TRBD1 (5 bases). The CDR3 is made up of 13 amino acids. V lost 6 bases and J lost 1, with 9 bases in between. Germline V lookup: CDR1 MDHEN, CDR2 SYDVKM. CDR3 nucleotide sequence: TGTGCCAGCAGAGTAGACAGTAACTATGGCTACACCTTC. Its translation is CASRVDSNYGYTF.

The chain carries TRBV7-8 and TRBJ2-7; TRBD2 matches 15 bases. V shed 6 bases and J 5 bases; nucleotides not matched to a gene: 17. Germline values: CDR1 SGHVS, CDR2 FQNEAQ. CDR3 length equals 19 residues. DNA for the CDR3: TGTGCCAGCAGATCAAGACCGGGACTAGCGGGAGGACTCCGTAACGAGCAGTACTTC. It specifies CASRSRPGLAGGLRNEQYF.

V is TRBV9 and J is TRBJ2-7; D remains unclear. CDR1 is SGDLS and CDR2 is YYNGEE in the germline V gene. V was pared by 0 bases and J by 1 base, with 11 bases between. The CDR3 loop spans 15 amino acids. CDR3 DNA: TGTGCCAGCAGCGTAGGAATTGGGCAGTCCTACGAGCAGTACTTC. Translation: CASSVGIGQSYEQYF.

V and J are TRBV20-1 and TRBJ2-5; D might be TRBD2 (7 bases). The CDR3 runs to 15 residues. Germline lookup yields CDR1 DFQATT and CDR2 SNEGSKA (reference sequence). V was pared by 0 bases and J by 2 bases, with 13 bases between. CDR3 nucleotides: TGCAGTGCTAGAGATTTTAGGGGGGGACAAGAGACCCAGTACTTC. Translated: CSARDFRGGQETQYF.

The CDR3 spells CASSSGSGEEQFF. For the CDR3, the DNA is TGTGCCAGCAGTTCGGGATCAGGAGAGGAGCAGTTCTTC. The gene calls are TRBV28 and TRBJ2-1, with TRBD2 as a possible D gene (5 bases). V was pared by 4 bases and J by 10 bases, with 14 bases between. The CDR3 length is 13 residues. Germline V gene data show CDR1 as MDHEN and CDR2 as SYDVKM.

The V gene is TRBV5-1, the J gene TRBJ2-1; the D call may be TRBD1 or TRBD2 (5 bases each). In germline, CDR1 is SGHRS, CDR2 YFSETQ. The CDR3 consists of 17 residues. V was trimmed by 4 bases and J by 1 base, leaving 18 bases between them. CDR3 bases: TGCGCCAGCAGCCATGGGGGTCAGGTGGGATCCTACAATGAGCAGTTCTTC. Its protein is CASSHGGQVGSYNEQFF.

This sequence joins TRBV28 and TRBJ2-3; possibly TRBD1 for D (6 bases). Between the trimmed V and J ends, which lost 4 bases and 4 bases, there was a span of 9 bases. The CDR3 is made up of 13 amino acids. The germline gives CDR1 MDHEN, CDR2 SYDVKM. This CDR3 is CASSSTGPDTQYF. The CDR3 DNA reads as TGTGCCAGCAGTTCAACAGGGCCAGATACGCAGTATTTT.

The rearrangement joins TRBV7-9 to TRBJ1-2, with TRBD1 identical over 8 bases. Germline V gives CDR1 SEHNR, CDR2 FQNEAQ (reference sequence). Trimming removed 5 bases from V and 5 bases from J; junction bases left unmatched: 10. The CDR3 is 15 residues long. CDR3 amino acids: CASSIGTGDWYGYTF. The CDR3 nucleotides read TGTGCCAGCAGCATTGGGACAGGCGACTGGTATGGCTACACCTTC.

This chain connects TRBV7-2 to TRBJ2-3; 7 nucleotides agree with TRBD2. The CDR3 has 16 amino acids. Trimming removed 5 bases from V and 0 bases from J; junction bases left unmatched: 8. The germline CDR1 and CDR2 sequences are SGHTA and FQGNSA. CDR3: CASSPSWGGSTDTQYF. The CDR3 DNA sequence: TGTGCCAGCAGCCCATCCTGGGGGGGGAGCACAGATACGCAGTATTTT.

J is TRBJ2-4 and V is TRBV21-1; TRBD1, the table's D call, was not compared with the DNA. TRBV21-1 is flagged as a pseudogene. The CDR3 covers 18 residues. The CDR3 nucleotides read TGTGCCAGCAGCAACCGGGACAATTCGATTTTAGCCAAAAACATTCAGTACTTC. Protein product: CASSNRDNSILAKNIQYF.